What follows are 8 T cell receptor beta chains derived from one specimen sequenced in a study of T cells in localized non-small cell lung cancer. Produced via immunoSEQ multiplex PCR; TCRdb's table is partial and in-frame only. The data hold 45,000 to 65,000 clones, with around 81% observed a single time. This sample comprised PBMCs, obtained before any cancer treatment. The receptors shown here come from a woman aged 35 to 75 with stage II lung adenocarcinoma.

V gene TRBV6-4 combines with J gene TRBJ1-1, with TRBD1 as a possible D gene (5 bases). This CDR3 contains 11 residues. The germline V and J ends were trimmed by 5 bases and 5 bases, with 6 bases remaining between them. Germline CDR1 MRHNA, CDR2 SNTAGT. The CDR3: CASSQGTEAFF. The CDR3 bases are TGTGCCAGCAGTCAGGGAACTGAAGCTTTCTTT.

The chain recombines TRBV6-4 with TRBJ1-1; D gene unclear. CDR3 length equals 13 residues. CDR1 and CDR2 (germline): MRHNA, SNTAGT. V was shortened by 6 bases and J by 2 bases, with 10 bases between the two germline ends. In DNA, the CDR3 is TGTGCCAGCAGGTGCAAGGGAAACACTGAAGCTTTCTTT. Amino acid sequence: CASRCKGNTEAFF.

This chain joins TRBV18 and TRBJ1-2; D gene ambiguous. Germline CDR1 reads KGHSH; CDR2 reads LQKENI. V lost 1 base and J lost 3, with 12 bases in between. The CDR3 is made up of 15 amino acids. CDR3 in DNA: TGTGCCAGCTCACCACGGCAGAGAAGGGACTATGGCTACACCTTC. As protein: CASSPRQRRDYGYTF.

The chain combines TRBV14 with TRBJ1-6; D not certain. Germline V gene sequence: CDR1 SGHDN, CDR2 FVKESK. This CDR3 region has 15 residues. Trimming removed 2 bases at V and 5 bases at J, with 10 bases between. DNA of the CDR3: TGTGCCAGCAGCCAATTTCCCGGAAATAATTCACCCCTCCACTTT. Protein: CASSQFPGNNSPLHF.

The V and J genes are TRBV29-1 and TRBJ1-6; 9 bases are shared with TRBD1. The CDR3 has 14 residues. With V trimmed by 7 bases and J by 8 bases, 9 bases remained unmatched. Germline lookup yields CDR1 SQVTM and CDR2 ANQGSEA. CDR3 DNA: TGCAGCGCGCGACAGGGGGACCAGTATTCACCCCTCCACTTT. Translating it yields CSARQGDQYSPLHF.

This clone has just one count. This chain links TRBV11-2 with TRBJ2-4; D is perhaps TRBD2 (5 bases). In germline, CDR1 is SGHAT, CDR2 FQNNGV. The CDR3 length is 16 residues. Trimming removed 2 bases at V and 0 bases at J, with 11 bases between. CDR3: CASSLTAGLAKNIQYF. The CDR3 nucleotides are TGTGCCAGCAGCTTAACTGCAGGACTAGCCAAAAACATTCAGTACTTC.

This rearrangement joins TRBV29-1 to TRBJ1-4, with 7 bases matching TRBD1. V lost 3 bases to trimming and J lost 5 bases; unmatched junction nucleotides: 3. The CDR3 spans 13 residues. Per germline, CDR1 SQVTM and CDR2 ANQGSEA. The CDR3 loop is CSVDVGQNEKLFF. The CDR3 nucleotides are TGCAGCGTTGATGTGGGACAGAATGAAAAACTGTTTTTT.

The V and J genes are TRBV30 and TRBJ1-6, with D unclear. Trimming took 1 base from V and 8 from J, leaving 9 bases between them. The CDR3 has 13 residues. Per germline, CDR1 GTSNPN and CDR2 SVGIG (reference sequence). CDR3 amino acids: CAWSGAQHSPLHF. Here the CDR3 DNA reads TGTGCCTGGAGTGGGGCCCAGCATTCACCCCTCCACTTT.